Included here is one T cell receptor (beta chain) sequence, with context. This record belongs to a study of cytomegalovirus exposure and HLA in healthy donors. The donors were in the 120-subject validation cohort, distinct from the approximately 700-subject first cohort. Here immunoSEQ multiplex PCR was the method, and the copy in TCRdb shows in-frame clones only, minus some. The sample has around 300,000 clones, about 86% seen once; the top ten hold around 1%. Germline assignment: CDR1 MNHEY and CDR2 SMNVEV (reference sequence). With V trimmed by 6 bases and J by 7 bases, 12 bases remained unmatched. The CDR3 covers 14 residues.

Material: PBMCs. The chain has TRBV27 and TRBJ2-7, with 7 bases aligning to TRBD2. The clonotype originates from a woman aged 18-29 years in good health and CMV-seronegative. The CDR3: CASSSWGGEGEQYF. The CDR3 region has the DNA TGTGCCAGCAGCAGTTGGGGCGGGGAGGGGGAGCAGTACTTC.